The clone carrying this TCR beta chain was recorded once. Antigen specificity is unknown. The source of the sample is a study of blood T cells in healthy people across ages. Whole-study findings and limits: Naive T cell percentage and TCR beta diversity correlated strongly.

The use of a sample-barcoded 5' primer and a J-beta primer mix characterized a second PCR of roughly 6 to 11 cycles. A template-switch adaptor with 12 random nucleotides tagged each cDNA molecule. Via MiXCR, TCRdb re-called the 5' RACE reads, giving one row per CDR3 protein. This sample yields roughly 730,000 distinct CDR3 sequences, of which approximately 60% are seen a single time; 25% to 30% belongs to the top ten. This CDR3 is 13 amino acids long. Trimming cost V 1 base and J 9 bases, with 13 bases left between them. Germline V gives CDR1 SQVTM, CDR2 ANQGSEA. Sequenced input: blood. The sequence was obtained from a man between 40 and 49 years old in good health. V and J are TRBV29-1 and TRBJ2-1; D not resolved. The CDR3 nucleotides read TGCAGCGTTGAAGTCTCGCCTTCGAGTGAGCAGTTCTTC. Translating it yields CSVEVSPSSEQFF.